This T cell receptor beta chain is drawn from a study of blood T cell repertoires in COVID-19. Study context: Researchers got acute and convalescent COVID-19 samples from the United States, Italy and Spain. Sources were T cells, B-cell-depleted T cells, or PBMCs; the material itself was cDNA or gDNA.

Per the original data handling: Amplification with reference gene primers provided the estimates of nucleated cell counts. TCRdb's copy holds only in-frame clones and misses some; the assay was immunoSEQ multiplex PCR. V and J calls and clone size are as listed in that table; D and trimming were resolved from the DNA. The table includes 90,000 or so clones, approximately 91% detected once. The sequenced sample consisted of peripheral blood. The origin of this receptor is a human donor with active COVID-19. The donor label of this sample is uncertain.

The CDR3 loop is CASSQVQGEANVLTF. The CDR3 bases are TGCGCCAGCAGCCAAGTCCAGGGGGAGGCCAACGTCCTGACTTTC. J is TRBJ2-6 and V is TRBV4-1; 7 bases match TRBD1. Germline V lookup: CDR1 MGHRA, CDR2 YSYEKL. The CDR3 is 15 amino acids. Germline trimming cut 1 base from V and 6 bases from J; bases unmatched to any gene: 3.